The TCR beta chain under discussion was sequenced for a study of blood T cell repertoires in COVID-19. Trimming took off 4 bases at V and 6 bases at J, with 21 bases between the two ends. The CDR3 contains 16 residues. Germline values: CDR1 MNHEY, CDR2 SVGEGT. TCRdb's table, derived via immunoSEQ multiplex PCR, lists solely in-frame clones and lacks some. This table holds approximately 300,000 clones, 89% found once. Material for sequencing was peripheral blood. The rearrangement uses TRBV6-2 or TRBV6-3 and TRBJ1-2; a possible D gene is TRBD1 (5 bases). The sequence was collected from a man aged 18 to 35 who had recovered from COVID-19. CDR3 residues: CASSSFGHLKRDGYTF. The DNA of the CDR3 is TGTGCCAGCAGTTCCTTCGGACACCTCAAGCGGGATGGCTACACCTTC.